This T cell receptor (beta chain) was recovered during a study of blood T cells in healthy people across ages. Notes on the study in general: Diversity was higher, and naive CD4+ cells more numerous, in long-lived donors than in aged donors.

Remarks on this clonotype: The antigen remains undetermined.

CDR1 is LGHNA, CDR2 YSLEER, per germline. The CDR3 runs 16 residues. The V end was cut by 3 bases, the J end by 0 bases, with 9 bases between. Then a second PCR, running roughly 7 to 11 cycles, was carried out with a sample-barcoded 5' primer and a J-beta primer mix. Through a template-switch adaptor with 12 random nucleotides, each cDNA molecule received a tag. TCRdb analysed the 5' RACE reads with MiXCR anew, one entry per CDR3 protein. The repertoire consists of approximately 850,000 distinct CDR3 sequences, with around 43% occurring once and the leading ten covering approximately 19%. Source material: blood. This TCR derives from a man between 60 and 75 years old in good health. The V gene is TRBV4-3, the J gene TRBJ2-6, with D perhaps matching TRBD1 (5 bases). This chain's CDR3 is CASSQTANSGANVLTF. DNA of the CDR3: TGCGCCAGCAGCCAGACAGCGAACTCTGGGGCCAACGTCCTGACTTTC.